This record looks at one TCR beta chain sequence and its context. The data were taken from a study of cytomegalovirus exposure and HLA in healthy donors. Study-wide context: About 85 million unique TCRs from HLA-typed donors were held in an early release of data.

PCR involved 60 Vbeta and 13 Jbeta primers. This table comes from immunoSEQ multiplex PCR, and its TCRdb copy is limited to in-frame clones, with some not included. The table includes 97,000 or so clones, roughly 70% detected once. Sequenced material: PBMCs. The clonotype originates from a man aged 45 to 65 in good health and CMV-seronegative.

The CDR3 sequence: CASSIVATGELFF. CDR3 coding DNA: TGTGCCAGTAGTATTGTGGCCACCGGGGAGCTGTTTTTT. J is TRBJ2-2 and V is TRBV19, with unresolved D. This CDR3 is built from 13 residues. Germline assignment: CDR1 LNHDA and CDR2 SQIVND (reference sequence). Trimming removed 3 bases at V and 4 bases at J, with 6 bases between.